A selection of T cell receptor beta chains follows, all from one sample in a study of T cells in Graves' hyperthyroidism and ophthalmopathy. MiXCR, run by TCRdb on the multiplex PCR reads, gives a single entry per CDR3 protein. Of 660,000 or so distinct CDR3 sequences in the sample, 45% are singletons; the top ten hold roughly 7.2%. The sequenced sample was peripheral blood or thyroid tissue (not recorded which). These receptors all stem from an adult man with Graves' disease, either hyperthyroidism or ophthalmopathy (not recorded which). Both conserved end residues are part of each CDR3. Fields, in order: CDR3 protein, V gene, J gene, CDR3 length.

CDR3 protein: CASSSTQGNGHEQYF
V gene: TRBV7-9
J gene: TRBJ2-7
CDR3 length: 15

CDR3 protein: CASSDSSSFYNYGYTF
V gene: TRBV9
J gene: TRBJ1-2
CDR3 length: 16

CDR3 protein: CASSRRPETQYF
V gene: TRBV15
J gene: TRBJ2-5
CDR3 length: 12

CDR3 protein: CATSDGQPNTIYF
V gene: TRBV24-1
J gene: TRBJ1-3
CDR3 length: 13

CDR3 protein: CSAPGTTSNQPQHF
V gene: TRBV20-1
J gene: TRBJ1-5
CDR3 length: 14

CDR3 protein: CASSPVAGGAGELFF
V gene: TRBV9
J gene: TRBJ2-2
CDR3 length: 15

CDR3 protein: CSVRRGAGLSTEAFF
V gene: TRBV29-1
J gene: TRBJ1-1
CDR3 length: 15

CDR3 protein: CASSSETNTEAFF
V gene: TRBV5-1
J gene: TRBJ1-1
CDR3 length: 13

CDR3 protein: CASIDRAHTEAFF
V gene: TRBV6-6
J gene: TRBJ1-1
CDR3 length: 13

CDR3 protein: CATSDNGQGFGKLFF
V gene: TRBV24-1
J gene: TRBJ1-4
CDR3 length: 15

CDR3 protein: CASSVGQPPDTQYF
V gene: TRBV2
J gene: TRBJ2-3
CDR3 length: 14

CDR3 protein: CASRGQGTSYTF
V gene: TRBV7-2
J gene: TRBJ1-2
CDR3 length: 12

CDR3 protein: CASSLSTGTSRGTGELFF
V gene: TRBV7-9
J gene: TRBJ2-2
CDR3 length: 18

CDR3 protein: CASSEEYYRGHEKLFF
V gene: TRBV2
J gene: TRBJ1-4
CDR3 length: 16

CDR3 protein: CASSQDRQPHQPQHF
V gene: TRBV9
J gene: TRBJ1-5
CDR3 length: 15

CDR3 protein: CASSELLPPTDTQYF
V gene: TRBV2
J gene: TRBJ2-3
CDR3 length: 15

CDR3 protein: CASSLAAGPNTEAFF
V gene: TRBV7-9
J gene: TRBJ1-1
CDR3 length: 15

CDR3 protein: CACAGTLESPLHF
V gene: TRBV19
J gene: TRBJ1-6
CDR3 length: 13

CDR3 protein: CASSFRTAEKLFF
V gene: TRBV7-9
J gene: TRBJ1-4
CDR3 length: 13

CDR3 protein: CASSISDRANQPQHF
V gene: TRBV19
J gene: TRBJ1-5
CDR3 length: 15

CDR3 protein: CSVEVVDGGDRSTYEQYF
V gene: TRBV29-1
J gene: TRBJ2-7
CDR3 length: 18

CDR3 protein: CASSDNRQANEKLFF
V gene: TRBV6-4
J gene: TRBJ1-4
CDR3 length: 15

CDR3 protein: CASSEKRGPSGANVLTF
V gene: TRBV10-2
J gene: TRBJ2-6
CDR3 length: 17

CDR3 protein: CSARGRARSGELFF
V gene: TRBV20-1
J gene: TRBJ2-2
CDR3 length: 14

CDR3 protein: CASSLGGTGYNSPLHF
V gene: TRBV7-9
J gene: TRBJ1-6
CDR3 length: 16

CDR3 protein: CASISGGGPLSPLHF
V gene: TRBV2
J gene: TRBJ1-6
CDR3 length: 15

CDR3 protein: CASSEKGHYEQYF
V gene: TRBV6-6
J gene: TRBJ2-7
CDR3 length: 13

CDR3 protein: CASSEDNGLDYGYTF
V gene: TRBV25-1
J gene: TRBJ1-2
CDR3 length: 15

CDR3 protein: CAISPTGGRGTEAFF
V gene: TRBV10-3
J gene: TRBJ1-1
CDR3 length: 15

CDR3 protein: CATSRDRGQSYEQYF
V gene: TRBV15
J gene: TRBJ2-7
CDR3 length: 15

CDR3 protein: CASSTQGATNIGELFF
V gene: TRBV19
J gene: TRBJ2-2
CDR3 length: 16

CDR3 protein: CASSSRTGTGPPGYTF
V gene: TRBV9
J gene: TRBJ1-2
CDR3 length: 16

CDR3 protein: CATSRSDRRYTGTQHF
V gene: TRBV15
J gene: TRBJ1-5
CDR3 length: 16

CDR3 protein: CASSYRQLAYEQYF
V gene: TRBV7-2
J gene: TRBJ2-7
CDR3 length: 14

CDR3 protein: CSVEDWSVSSYEQYF
V gene: TRBV29-1
J gene: TRBJ2-7
CDR3 length: 15

CDR3 protein: CSARPQDSSGNTIYF
V gene: TRBV20-1
J gene: TRBJ1-3
CDR3 length: 15

CDR3 protein: CATSSTGAGANVLTF
V gene: TRBV15
J gene: TRBJ2-6
CDR3 length: 15

CDR3 protein: CASSQNRGSYEQYF
V gene: TRBV14
J gene: TRBJ2-7
CDR3 length: 14

CDR3 protein: CSVDRDLGWYGYTF
V gene: TRBV29-1
J gene: TRBJ1-2
CDR3 length: 14

CDR3 protein: CASTPGRNTGELFF
V gene: TRBV12-3/TRBV12-4
J gene: TRBJ2-2
CDR3 length: 14